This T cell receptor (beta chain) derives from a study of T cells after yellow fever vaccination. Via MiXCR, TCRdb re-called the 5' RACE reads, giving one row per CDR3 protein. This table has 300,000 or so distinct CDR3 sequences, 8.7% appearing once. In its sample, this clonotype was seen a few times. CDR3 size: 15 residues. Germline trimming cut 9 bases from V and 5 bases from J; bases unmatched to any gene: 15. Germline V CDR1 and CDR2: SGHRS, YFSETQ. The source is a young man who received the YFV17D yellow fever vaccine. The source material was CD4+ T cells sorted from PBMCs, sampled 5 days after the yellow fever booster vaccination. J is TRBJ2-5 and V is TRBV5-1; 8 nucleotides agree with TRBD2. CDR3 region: CATKEASGSGETQYF. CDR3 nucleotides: TGCGCCACGAAGGAGGCTAGCGGGTCCGGTGAGACCCAGTACTTC.